The 30 T cell receptor beta chains presented below share a single source sample, sequenced in a study of blood T cell repertoires in COVID-19. Clones were read by immunoSEQ multiplex PCR, and TCRdb kept only the in-frame ones, dropping some. This sample yields 330,000 or so clones, of which about nine tenths are seen a single time; approximately 9.3% belongs to the top ten. The sample consisted of peripheral blood. Every receptor here comes from a man younger than 45 with COVID-19, enrolled during active disease.

The chain has TRBV7-2 and TRBJ2-5; 9 bases are shared with TRBD1. Per the germline V gene, CDR1 is SGHTA and CDR2 is FQGNSA. The CDR3 spans 15 residues. After removal of 5 bases from V and 5 bases from J, the junction contained 9 bases not matched to a gene. Here the CDR3 DNA reads TGTGCCAGCAGCCCATGGACAGGGGCCTCGGAGACCCAGTACTTC. This sequence encodes CASSPWTGASETQYF.

This sequence joins TRBV28 and TRBJ2-2; 10 positions agree with TRBD2. Trimming cost V 8 bases and J 5 bases; bases outside gene matches: 8. CDR1 and CDR2 from the germline V gene are MDHEN and SYDVKM. This CDR3 region has 15 residues. The CDR3 coding sequence is TGTGCCAGCCTTCTAGCGGGAGTAGGTACCGGGGAGCTGTTTTTT. Amino acids: CASLLAGVGTGELFF.

The rearrangement links TRBV25-1 to TRBJ1-1, with D unresolved. Trimming shortened V by 1 base and J by 1 base, and 13 bases separated the two germline ends. Germline V gene sequence: CDR1 MGHDK, CDR2 SYGVNS. The CDR3 has 16 residues. This chain's CDR3 is CASSESPGGGNTEAFF. The CDR3, as DNA: TGTGCCAGCAGTGAATCCCCCGGAGGAGGGAACACTGAAGCTTTCTTT.

This chain connects TRBV2 to TRBJ2-2, with TRBD2 matching over 9 bases. V dropped 2 bases and J dropped 6; count of bases not matched to a gene: 4. The CDR3 is 15 amino acids. The germline V gene has CDR1 SNHLY and CDR2 FYNNEI. CDR3 protein: CASSETAGGAGELFF. CDR3 DNA sequence: TGTGCCAGCAGTGAAACGGCGGGAGGGGCCGGGGAGCTGTTTTTT.

The CDR3 spells CASSSPYRRGGPGTGELFF. Written as DNA, the CDR3 is TGTGCCAGCAGTTCCCCGTACCGTAGGGGAGGGCCAGGTACCGGGGAGCTGTTTTTT. The rearrangement links TRBV27 to TRBJ2-2; TRBD2 matches at 7 bases. Germline V gene sequence: CDR1 MNHEY, CDR2 SMNVEV (reference sequence). J was trimmed by 5 bases and V by 4 bases; bases with no gene match: 19. The CDR3 loop spans 19 amino acids.

This chain uses TRBV19 with TRBJ2-1; D is perhaps TRBD1 (5 bases). The CDR3 consists of 11 residues. V gave up 7 bases and J gave up 9 bases, with 10 bases separating them. CDR1 is LNHDA, CDR2 SQIVND, per germline (reference sequence). CDR3 sequence reads: CASTDRGEQFF. Written as DNA, the CDR3 is TGTGCCAGTACAGATAGGGGTGAGCAGTTCTTC. Full variable domain (missing parts from reference TRBV19 and TRBJ2-1): DGGITQSPKYLFRKEGQNVTLSCEQNLNHDAMYWYRQDPGQGLRLIYYSQIVNDFQKGDIAEGYSVSREKKESFPLTVTSAQKNPTAFYLCASTDRGEQFFGPGTRLTVL.

Of note for this clone: The same CDR3 is also encoded by other DNA sequences in this sample. V is TRBV27 and J is TRBJ2-7; TRBD2 matches at 13 bases. This CDR3 contains 16 residues. Germline values: CDR1 MNHEY, CDR2 SMNVEV (reference sequence). With V trimmed by 6 bases and J by 3 bases, 8 bases remained unmatched. Written as DNA, the CDR3 is TGTGCCAGCAGCCTTGGACTAGCGGGAGCCTTCTACGAGCAGTACTTC. Translation gives CASSLGLAGAFYEQYF.

The chain uses TRBV2 and TRBJ1-2, with D perhaps TRBD1 (6 bases). The germline V gene has CDR1 SNHLY and CDR2 FYNNEI. V dropped 10 bases and J dropped 6 bases, with 18 bases sitting between them. This CDR3 region has 13 residues. The CDR3 DNA sequence: TGTGCCACCGTAAGACAGGCGATGCATGGCTACACCTTC. Translated, it gives CATVRQAMHGYTF.

The chain is built from TRBV27 and TRBJ2-3; D unclear. CDR1 is MNHEY and CDR2 is SMNVEV in the germline V gene (reference sequence). The CDR3 runs 14 residues. The germline V and J ends were trimmed by 3 bases and 4 bases, with 11 bases remaining between them. This chain's CDR3 is CASSFLEPADTQYF. The CDR3 nucleotides are TGTGCCAGCAGTTTTCTGGAGCCCGCAGATACGCAGTATTTT.

The chain uses TRBV6-2 or TRBV6-3 and TRBJ1-2, with 8 bases aligning to TRBD1. Losses at the gene ends were 1 base for V and 6 bases for J; bases not matched to a gene: 7. The length of the CDR3 is 15 residues. Germline lookup yields CDR1 MNHEY and CDR2 SVGEGT. CDR3 bases: TGTGCCAGCAGTTACTTCGGGACAGGAATGGATGGCTACACCTTC. Residues: CASSYFGTGMDGYTF.

The rearrangement uses TRBV2 and TRBJ2-1; possible D gene TRBD2, 6 bases. The CDR3 covers 17 residues. The ends were cut back, 4 bases at V and 3 bases at J, with 19 bases in the middle. The germline CDR1 and CDR2 sequences are SNHLY and FYNNEI. The CDR3 is CASSGPGQRDFYNEQFF. CDR3 in DNA: TGTGCCAGCAGTGGTCCAGGCCAGAGGGACTTCTACAATGAGCAGTTCTTC.

The CDR3 bases are TGCGCCAGCAGCCAAGGGGACAGGGGCTATGGCTACACCTTC. It is translated as CASSQGDRGYGYTF. The chain combines TRBV4-1 with TRBJ1-2; 10 bases agree with TRBD1. CDR3 size: 14 residues. Trimming at V came to 1 base and at J to 4 bases, leaving 0 bases not matched to a gene. Germline V CDR1 and CDR2: MGHRA, YSYEKL.

The rearrangement joins TRBV7-7 to TRBJ2-1, with 12 bases identical to TRBD2. The CDR3 length is 16 residues. Germline-derived CDR1 and CDR2 are SSHAT and FNYEAQ (reference sequence). V gave up 5 bases and J gave up 6 bases; unmatched junction bases: 8. CDR3 DNA: TGTGCCAGCAGCCCAGCCGGACTAGCGGGGACCAATGAGCAGTTCTTC. Protein product: CASSPAGLAGTNEQFF.

The gene calls are TRBV21-1 and TRBJ1-6; the table gives TRBD1 as D, unverified against the DNA. TRBV21-1 is classified as a pseudogene. This CDR3 is built from 17 residues. CDR3 amino acids: CASSSPQTGGCNSPLHF. CDR3 in DNA: TGTGCCAGCAGCTCCCCGCAAACAGGGGGTTGTAATTCACCCCTCCACTTT.

The chain has TRBV18 and TRBJ2-2; a weak D match, TRBD2 (6 bases). Deletions cut 8 bases from V and 2 bases from J, with 18 bases between. Looked up from germline, CDR1 is KGHSH and CDR2 is LQKENI. This CDR3 has 16 amino acids. The CDR3 spells CASPGDVGLNTGELFF. Written as DNA, the CDR3 is TGTGCCAGCCCGGGGGACGTTGGACTAAACACCGGGGAGCTGTTTTTT.

The rearrangement uses TRBV10-3 and TRBJ2-5, with a possible D match to TRBD2 (6 bases). Germline V gene lookup returns CDR1 ENHRY and CDR2 SYGVKD. The length of the CDR3 is 13 residues. Deletions cut 6 bases from V and 5 bases from J, with 13 bases between. CDR3 region: CAIRRASAETQYF. The CDR3 coding sequence is TGTGCCATCAGGAGGGCTAGCGCGGAGACCCAGTACTTC.

The chain employs TRBV5-1 and TRBJ1-1; maybe TRBD1 (5 bases). CDR1 is SGHRS, CDR2 YFSETQ, per germline. V was shortened by 5 bases and J by 1 base, with 6 bases between the two germline ends. The CDR3 contains 12 residues. The CDR3 sequence: CASRGQNTEAFF. CDR3 nucleotide sequence: TGCGCCAGCAGGGGGCAGAACACTGAAGCTTTCTTT.

The J gene is TRBJ2-3, the V gene TRBV18; D may be TRBD2 (5 bases). This CDR3 contains 17 residues. Germline V gives CDR1 KGHSH, CDR2 LQKENI. The V gene lost 1 base and the J gene lost 5 bases, with 19 bases spanning the gap. The CDR3 loop reads CASSPLQPGQGGDTQYF. CDR3 nucleotide sequence: TGTGCCAGCTCACCACTCCAACCGGGTCAAGGAGGAGATACGCAGTATTTT. The variable domain in full, with the rest retrieved from reference TRBV18 and TRBJ2-3, is NAGVMQNPRHLVRRRGQEARLRCSPMKGHSHVYWYRQLPEEGLKFMVYLQKENIIDESGMPKERFSAEFPKEGPSILRIQQVVRGDSAAYFCASSPLQPGQGGDTQYFGPGTRLTVL.

The chain employs TRBV28 and TRBJ1-4; 8 bases line up with TRBD1. The J segment lost 0 bases and the V segment lost 4 bases, leaving 4 bases of the junction unmatched. CDR1 MDHEN and CDR2 SYDVKM come from the germline V gene. This CDR3 spans 16 amino acids. CDR3 coding DNA: TGTGCCAGCAGTTCGACAGGGGTGGCAACTAATGAAAAACTGTTTTTT. This translates into CASSSTGVATNEKLFF.

The chain recombines TRBV19 with TRBJ2-2, with a possible D match to TRBD1 (5 bases). Germline V CDR1 and CDR2: LNHDA, SQIVND (reference sequence). Trimming removed 1 base at V and 6 bases at J, with 18 bases between. The CDR3 has 17 residues. CDR3 residues: CASSIGVSGKVAGELFF. The CDR3 DNA reads as TGTGCCAGTAGTATAGGAGTTTCAGGGAAGGTCGCCGGGGAGCTGTTTTTT.

The chain carries TRBV6-1 and TRBJ1-4, with 7 bases fitting TRBD1. This CDR3 has 15 residues. Germline assignment: CDR1 MNHNS and CDR2 SASEGT. V was pared by 6 bases and J by 8 bases, with 12 bases of the junction left unmatched. CDR3 nucleotide sequence: TGTGCCAGCAGCGGTACAGGGGCCCCACCCGAAAAACTGTTTTTT. Translating gives CASSGTGAPPEKLFF.

This rearrangement joins TRBV11-3 to TRBJ1-1; D not certain. This CDR3 contains 13 residues. Germline CDR1 and CDR2: SGHNT and YENEEA. The V and J ends lost 4 bases and 3 bases respectively, with 9 bases between them. The CDR3 spells CASSSFQDTEAFF. For the CDR3, the DNA is TGTGCCAGCAGCTCATTCCAGGACACTGAAGCTTTCTTT.

This sequence joins TRBV6-5 and TRBJ1-5; TRBD1 agrees at 9 bases. Germline trimming cut 2 bases from V and 4 bases from J; bases unmatched to any gene: 3. Germline CDR1 reads MNHEY; CDR2 reads SVGAGI. This CDR3 is 15 amino acids long. For the CDR3, the DNA is TGTGCCAGCAGTTACAACAGGGGGCTGAATCAGCCCCAGCATTTT. Protein: CASSYNRGLNQPQHF.

The genes are TRBV11-1 and TRBJ1-3; D remains ambiguous. The CDR3 is made up of 15 amino acids. Trimming took off 5 bases at V and 0 bases at J, with 11 bases between the two ends. Germline V gene lookup returns CDR1 SGHAT and CDR2 FQDESV (reference sequence). The CDR3 DNA sequence: TGTGCCAGCAGCACCCGCAGTGGCTCTGGAAACACCATATATTTT. Translation: CASSTRSGSGNTIYF.

The genes are TRBV7-9 and TRBJ1-1; possible D gene TRBD1, 5 bases. CDR3 length: 14 residues. Germline V gives CDR1 SEHNR, CDR2 FQNEAQ (reference sequence). V lost 1 base and J lost 5, with 11 bases in between. CDR3 in amino acids: CASSLGQGSTEAFF. DNA for the CDR3: TGTGCCAGCAGCTTAGGGCAGGGTTCTACTGAAGCTTTCTTT.

This rearrangement joins TRBV18 to TRBJ2-3; 8 bases align to TRBD1. This CDR3 comprises 16 residues. CDR1 KGHSH and CDR2 LQKENI come from the germline V gene. V was pared by 3 bases and J by 3 bases, with 8 bases of the junction left unmatched. The chain's CDR3 is CASSPRGTGGTDTQYF. The CDR3 DNA sequence: TGTGCCAGCTCACCCCGGGGGACAGGCGGTACAGATACGCAGTATTTT.

This chain connects TRBV24-1 to TRBJ1-5, with 9 positions matching TRBD1. The length of the CDR3 is 18 residues. Germline values: CDR1 KGHDR, CDR2 SFDVKD. V gave up 3 bases and J gave up 3 bases; unmatched junction bases: 11. CDR3 loop: CATSDPRQGGNSNQPQHF. In nucleotides, the CDR3 is TGTGCCACCAGTGATCCTCGACAGGGGGGAAATTCCAATCAGCCCCAGCATTTT.

The chain employs TRBV7-3 and TRBJ2-2; D is uncertain. In germline, CDR1 is SGHTA, CDR2 FQGTGA. Trimming took off 4 bases at V and 1 base at J, with 4 bases between the two ends. CDR3 length: 13 amino acids. The CDR3 here is CASSSLNTGELFF. The CDR3 DNA reads as TGTGCCAGCAGCTCCCTGAACACCGGGGAGCTGTTTTTT.

The rearrangement uses TRBV4-1 and TRBJ1-2; tentatively, D is TRBD1 (5 bases). Trimming removed 1 base at V and 2 bases at J, with 11 bases between. Germline V gene lookup returns CDR1 MGHRA and CDR2 YSYEKL. The CDR3 runs to 15 residues. CDR3 residues: CASSQGGVVNYGYTF. The CDR3 DNA sequence: TGCGCCAGCAGCCAAGGGGGGGTTGTAAACTATGGCTACACCTTC.

This chain connects TRBV29-1 to TRBJ1-5, with 11 bases fitting TRBD1. This CDR3 comprises 16 residues. Trimming took 4 bases from V and 10 from J; bases not matched to a gene: 15. Germline CDR1 and CDR2: SQVTM and ANQGSEA. DNA of the CDR3: TGCAGCGTTGCCCACAACTCCGGGACAGGGGGGCAACCCCAGCATTTT. It specifies CSVAHNSGTGGQPQHF.